This T cell receptor (beta chain) was identified in a study of blood T cell repertoires in COVID-19. The V gene's germline CDR1 is LNHDA and CDR2 SQIVND (reference sequence). V trimming: 3 bases; J trimming: 9 bases; junction bases outside the gene matches: 7. The length of the CDR3 is 14 residues. Repertoires were generated with immunoSEQ multiplex PCR, while TCRdb's copy carries only in-frame clones and drops some. Of about 120,000 clones in the sample, around nine tenths are singletons; the top ten hold over 1%. The source is a woman of 80 years or more with acute or convalescent COVID-19. Sequencing was performed on peripheral blood. The chain couples TRBV19 to TRBJ2-1, with 8 bases identical to TRBD2. CDR3 protein: CASSMRGGNAEQFF. The DNA for the CDR3 is TGTGCCAGTAGTATGCGCGGGGGGAACGCTGAGCAGTTCTTC.